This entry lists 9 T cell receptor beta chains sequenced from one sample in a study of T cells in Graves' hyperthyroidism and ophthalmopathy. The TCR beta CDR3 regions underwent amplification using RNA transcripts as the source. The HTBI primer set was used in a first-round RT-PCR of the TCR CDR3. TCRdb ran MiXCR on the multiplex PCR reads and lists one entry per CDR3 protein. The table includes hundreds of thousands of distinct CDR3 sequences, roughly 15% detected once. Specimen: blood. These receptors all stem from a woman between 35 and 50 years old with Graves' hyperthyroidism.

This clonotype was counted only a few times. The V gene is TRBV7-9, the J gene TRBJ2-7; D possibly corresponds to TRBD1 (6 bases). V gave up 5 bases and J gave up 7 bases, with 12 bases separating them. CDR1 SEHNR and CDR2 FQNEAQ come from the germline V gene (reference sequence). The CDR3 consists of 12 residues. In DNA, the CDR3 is TGTGCCAGCAGCCCAGGGGCCTTTGAGCAGTACTTC. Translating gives CASSPGAFEQYF.

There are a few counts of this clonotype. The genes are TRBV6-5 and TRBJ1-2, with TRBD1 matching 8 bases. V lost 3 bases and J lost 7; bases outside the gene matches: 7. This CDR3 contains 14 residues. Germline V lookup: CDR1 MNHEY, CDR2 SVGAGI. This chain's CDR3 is CASSYSGGGIGYTF. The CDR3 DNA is TGTGCCAGCAGTTATTCAGGGGGCGGTATTGGCTACACCTTC.

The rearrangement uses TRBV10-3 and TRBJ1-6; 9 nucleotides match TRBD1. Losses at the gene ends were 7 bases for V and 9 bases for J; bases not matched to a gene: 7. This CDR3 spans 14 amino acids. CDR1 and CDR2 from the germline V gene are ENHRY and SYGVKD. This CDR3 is CAITPDRGSSPLHF. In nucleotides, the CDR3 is TGTGCCATCACCCCGGACAGGGGTAGTTCACCCCTCCACTTT.

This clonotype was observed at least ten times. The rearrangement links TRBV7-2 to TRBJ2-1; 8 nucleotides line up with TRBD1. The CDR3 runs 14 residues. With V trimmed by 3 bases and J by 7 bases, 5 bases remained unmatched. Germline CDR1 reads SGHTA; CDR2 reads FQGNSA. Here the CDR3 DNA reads TGTGCCAGCAGCTTGACAGGGGCGACTAATGAGCAGTTCTTC. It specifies CASSLTGATNEQFF.

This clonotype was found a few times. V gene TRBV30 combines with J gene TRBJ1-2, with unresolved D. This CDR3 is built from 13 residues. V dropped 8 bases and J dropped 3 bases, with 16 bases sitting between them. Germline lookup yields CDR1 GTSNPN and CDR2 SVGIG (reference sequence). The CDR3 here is CAGRWPGDYGYTF. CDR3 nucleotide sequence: TGTGCCGGACGCTGGCCTGGGGACTATGGCTACACCTTC.

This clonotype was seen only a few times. The CDR3 is CASSHSPGDSNQPQHF. In nucleotides, the CDR3 is TGCGCCAGCAGCCATTCCCCCGGGGATAGCAATCAGCCCCAGCATTTT. The J gene is TRBJ1-5, the V gene TRBV4-1; no clear D. CDR1 is MGHRA and CDR2 is YSYEKL in the germline V gene. Trimming took off 3 bases at V and 0 bases at J, with 12 bases between the two ends. This CDR3 spans 16 amino acids.

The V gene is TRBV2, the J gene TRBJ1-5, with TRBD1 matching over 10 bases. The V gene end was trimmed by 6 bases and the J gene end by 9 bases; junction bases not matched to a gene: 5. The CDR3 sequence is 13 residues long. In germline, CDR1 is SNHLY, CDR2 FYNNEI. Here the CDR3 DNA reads TGTGCCAGCAGCGACAGGGGGCGCTTGCCCCAGCATTTT. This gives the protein CASSDRGRLPQHF.

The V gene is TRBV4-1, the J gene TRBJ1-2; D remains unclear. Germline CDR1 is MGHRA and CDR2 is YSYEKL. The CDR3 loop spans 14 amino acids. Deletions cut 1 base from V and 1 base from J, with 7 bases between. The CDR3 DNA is TGCGCCAGCAGCCAAGGGACCGGTAACTATGGCTACACCTTC. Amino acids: CASSQGTGNYGYTF.

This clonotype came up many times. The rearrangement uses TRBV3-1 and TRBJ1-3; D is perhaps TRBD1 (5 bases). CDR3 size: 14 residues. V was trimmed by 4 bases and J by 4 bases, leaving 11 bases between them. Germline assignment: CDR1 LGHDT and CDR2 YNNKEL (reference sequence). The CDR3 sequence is CASSRSGRGNTIYF. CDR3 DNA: TGTGCCAGCAGCCGCTCGGGACGGGGAAACACCATATATTTT.